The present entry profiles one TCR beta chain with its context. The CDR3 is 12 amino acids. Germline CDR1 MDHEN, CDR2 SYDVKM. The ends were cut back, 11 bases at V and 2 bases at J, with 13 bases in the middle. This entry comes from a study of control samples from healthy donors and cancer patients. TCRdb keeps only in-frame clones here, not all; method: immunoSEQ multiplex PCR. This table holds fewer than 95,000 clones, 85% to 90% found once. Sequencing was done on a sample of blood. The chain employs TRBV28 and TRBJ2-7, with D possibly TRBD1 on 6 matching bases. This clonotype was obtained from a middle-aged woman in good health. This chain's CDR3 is CASGVSAYEQYF. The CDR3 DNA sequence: TGTGCCTCAGGGGTTTCGGCCTACGAGCAGTACTTC.